This paragraph reports one T cell receptor (beta chain). The data originate from a study of T cell changes during pregnancy in multiple sclerosis. The length of the CDR3 is 16 residues. Trimming stripped 4 bases from V and 4 bases from J, with 20 bases between. The germline CDR1 and CDR2 sequences are SGHRS and YFSETQ. Assay used: immunoSEQ multiplex PCR; TCRdb lists only in-frame clones, some missing. Of tens of thousands of clones listed, 90% are singletons. This receptor was obtained from a female donor with multiple sclerosis, enrolled in a pregnancy study. The material was CD8+ T cells from peripheral blood mononuclear cells, obtained before pregnancy. The chain carries TRBV5-1 and TRBJ1-2, with a possible D match to TRBD1 (5 bases). The CDR3 sequence: CASSLTRATDFYGYTF. For the CDR3, the DNA is TGCGCCAGCAGCCTGACCAGGGCTACCGACTTCTATGGCTACACCTTC.